The sequence of this TCR beta chain was determined in a study of shared clonotypes between healthy human individuals. Study details: Every donor yielded three CD4 naive, three CD4 memory, two CD8 naive and one CD8 memory plate. General study results and limits: Blood was the sole source, and tissue repertoires probably differ.

Here immunoSEQ multiplex PCR was the method, and the copy in TCRdb shows in-frame clones only, minus some. The sample has around 2,000,000 clones, approximately 95% seen once. With respect to this clone: Its cognate antigen is unknown.

CD45RO negativity and positive selection for CCR7 defined naive CD8 cells, a population that excluded terminally differentiated effector memory CD45RA+ cells. V dropped 3 bases and J dropped 5; count of bases not matched to a gene: 6. Germline-derived CDR1 and CDR2 are MGHRA and YSYEKL. The CDR3 loop spans 14 amino acids. The origin of this receptor is a man younger than 35 in good health. The sample consisted of naive CD8+ T cells sorted from blood. The chain uses TRBV4-1 and TRBJ1-1; 7 nucleotides agree with TRBD1. CDR3 in DNA: TGCGCCAGCAGCCACCGAACAGGGGAAACTGAAGCTTTCTTT. Its protein product is CASSHRTGETEAFF.